This TCR beta chain was retrieved from a study of T cells in Graves' hyperthyroidism and ophthalmopathy. Regions amplified from RNA transcripts were the TCR beta CDR3 regions. The HTBI set primed first-round TCR CDR3 RT-PCR. TCRdb reprocessed the multiplex PCR reads with MiXCR, giving one entry per CDR3 protein. The repertoire has 350,000 or so distinct CDR3 sequences, roughly 15% of them found once; the top ten carry around 35%. The hyperthyroidism patients had all been newly diagnosed, and their disease duration was under 2 months. Their ages ranged from 18 to 65 years. Patients with uncontrolled infections, other autoimmune diseases, pregnancy or lactation were excluded. Before ophthalmopathy appeared, progressors gave blood at initial hyperthyroidism diagnosis. Fresh peripheral blood, approximately 9.1 ml, was the source of the PBMCs. This clonotype was seen many times. The V and J ends lost 3 bases and 0 bases respectively, with 21 bases between them. The CDR3 is 18 residues long. CDR1 is DFQATT and CDR2 is SNEGSKA in the germline V gene (reference sequence).

This chain links TRBV20-1 with TRBJ1-5; possibly TRBD1 for D (6 bases). This clonotype originated in a woman aged 25 to 45 with Graves' hyperthyroidism that later progressed to Graves' ophthalmopathy. Sequencing was performed on blood. CDR3 region: CSASQRGGWRGSNQPQHF. The CDR3 DNA is TGCAGTGCTAGCCAAAGAGGGGGGTGGCGCGGTAGCAATCAGCCCCAGCATTTT.